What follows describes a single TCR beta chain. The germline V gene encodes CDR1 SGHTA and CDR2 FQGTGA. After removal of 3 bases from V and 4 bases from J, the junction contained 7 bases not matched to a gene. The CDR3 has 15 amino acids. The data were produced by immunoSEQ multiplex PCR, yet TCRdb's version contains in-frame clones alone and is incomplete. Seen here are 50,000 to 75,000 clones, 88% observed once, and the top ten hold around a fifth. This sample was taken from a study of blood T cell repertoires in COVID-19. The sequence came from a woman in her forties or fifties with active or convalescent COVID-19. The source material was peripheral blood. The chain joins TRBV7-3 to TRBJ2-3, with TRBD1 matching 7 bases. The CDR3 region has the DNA TGTGCCAGCAGCTTCTCCGGACAGGCGGCAGATACGCAGTATTTT. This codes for CASSFSGQAADTQYF.